This entry lists 8 T cell receptor beta chains sequenced from one sample in a study of blood T cell repertoires in COVID-19. Assay: immunoSEQ multiplex PCR; the TCRdb copy retains only in-frame clones and omits some. The sample consists of about 400,000 clones, around 92% of them appearing once. Material: PBMCs or T cells enriched from blood (not recorded which). The receptors come from a woman in her 30s who had recovered from COVID-19.

V usage is TRBV18 and J usage is TRBJ1-5, with 10 positions matching TRBD1. With 2 bases clipped from V and 6 bases from J, the junction kept 4 bases outside the gene matches. The CDR3 extends over 15 amino acids. Germline CDR1 KGHSH, CDR2 LQKENI. CDR3 in DNA: TGTGCCAGCTCACCAGGACAGGGGGGCAGTCAGCCCCAGCATTTT. Translation: CASSPGQGGSQPQHF.

As for this clone: The identical CDR3 is also encoded by other nucleotide sequences in the sample. The rearrangement links TRBV7-9 to TRBJ2-3; D not certain. Germline V CDR1 and CDR2: SEHNR, FQNEAQ (reference sequence). Trimming left V 2 bases short and J 5 bases short, with 11 bases between. The length of the CDR3 is 14 residues. The CDR3 is CASSLTLAGDTQYF. The CDR3 DNA reads as TGTGCCAGCAGCTTAACCCTCGCCGGAGATACGCAGTATTTT.

This rearrangement joins TRBV29-1 to TRBJ1-1, with TRBD1 matching over 7 bases. CDR3 length: 11 residues. Losses at the gene ends were 6 bases for V and 4 bases for J; bases not matched to a gene: 2. CDR1 and CDR2 from the germline V gene are SQVTM and ANQGSEA. The CDR3 DNA reads as TGCAGCGTACACAGGGGCACTGAAGCTTTCTTT. This gives the protein CSVHRGTEAFF. The whole variable domain, remainder taken from reference TRBV29-1 and TRBJ1-1, is SAVISQKPSRDICQRGTSLTIQCQVDSQVTMMFWYRQQPGQSLTLIATANQGSEATYESGFVIDKFPISRPNLTFSTLTVSNMSPEDSSIYLCSVHRGTEAFFGQGTRLTVV.

The chain couples TRBV27 to TRBJ1-2; 8 nucleotides match TRBD1. The CDR3 covers 14 residues. The V segment lost 4 bases and the J segment 4 bases; nucleotides outside the gene matches: 5. Germline-derived CDR1 and CDR2 are MNHEY and SMNVEV (reference sequence). CDR3 nucleotide sequence: TGTGCCAGCAGTTCGACAGGGGCCAGCTATGGCTACACCTTC. This sequence encodes CASSSTGASYGYTF.

The chain recombines TRBV27 with TRBJ1-1; possible D gene TRBD1, 5 bases. Per the germline V gene, CDR1 is MNHEY and CDR2 is SMNVEV (reference sequence). V was shortened by 0 bases and J by 6 bases, with 11 bases between the two germline ends. The CDR3 consists of 14 residues. The CDR3 spells CASSLSPGVPEAFF. The CDR3 nucleotides are TGTGCCAGCAGTTTATCTCCGGGGGTGCCTGAAGCTTTCTTT.

J is TRBJ1-4 and V is TRBV19, with 8 bases that match TRBD1. Per germline, CDR1 LNHDA and CDR2 SQIVND (reference sequence). This CDR3 has 14 amino acids. The V and J ends lost 6 bases and 6 bases, in that order; junction bases with no gene match: 6. In DNA, the CDR3 is TGTGCCAGTAGGTGGACAGGGCGAGATGAAAAACTGTTTTTT. It specifies CASRWTGRDEKLFF.

The rearrangement links TRBV28 to TRBJ1-2; D unresolved. There are 12 residues in the CDR3. V was cut by 8 bases and J by 8 bases, with 15 bases left in between. CDR1 is MDHEN and CDR2 is SYDVKM in the germline V gene. This chain's CDR3 is CASLRATAGYTF. The CDR3 nucleotides are TGTGCCAGCCTGAGGGCCACGGCGGGCTACACCTTC.

J is TRBJ2-1 and V is TRBV3-1 (or the pseudogene TRBV3-2); 12 bases align to TRBD2. This CDR3 has 17 amino acids. Trimming cost V 3 bases and J 8 bases; bases outside gene matches: 11. CDR1 and CDR2 from the germline V gene are LGHDT and YNNKEL (reference sequence). The DNA for the CDR3 is TGTGCCAGCAGCCAGGAACTTGGACTAGCGGGGTCGCATGAGCAGTTCTTC. It is translated as CASSQELGLAGSHEQFF.